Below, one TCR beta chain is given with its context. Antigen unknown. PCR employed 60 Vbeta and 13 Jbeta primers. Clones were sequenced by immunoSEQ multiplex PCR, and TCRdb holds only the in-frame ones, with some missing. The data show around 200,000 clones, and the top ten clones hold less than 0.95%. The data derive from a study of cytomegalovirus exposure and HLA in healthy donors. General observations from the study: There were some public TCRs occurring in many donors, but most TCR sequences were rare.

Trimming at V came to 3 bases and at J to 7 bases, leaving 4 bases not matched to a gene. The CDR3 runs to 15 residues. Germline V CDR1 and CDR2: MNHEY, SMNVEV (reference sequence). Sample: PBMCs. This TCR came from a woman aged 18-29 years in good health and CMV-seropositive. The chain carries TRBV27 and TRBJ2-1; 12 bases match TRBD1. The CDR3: CASSLGDRGRNEQFF. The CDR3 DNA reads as TGTGCCAGCAGTTTGGGGGACAGGGGGCGGAATGAGCAGTTCTTC.